The rows below give T cell receptor beta chains drawn from one sample of a study of T-cell reconstitution after alpha-beta-depleted transplantation in children. TCRdb ran MiXCR on the PCR reads and lists one entry per CDR3 protein. The sample shows about 27,000 distinct CDR3 sequences, roughly 6.3% of them seen only once. The sample was PBMCs, mostly from graft donor cells, taken 180 days after TCRalphabeta/CD19-depleted stem cell transplant. These receptors came from a male patient between 5 and 17 years old who had a stem cell transplant for acute myeloid leukemia, so the T cells may come from the graft donor. CDR3s include the opening cysteine and the closing phenylalanine or tryptophan. The D gene is left open where the match is weak. Only some rows state a clone size, as once, few, many or a class for expanded clones.

CASSLDRALGTSTDTQYF	TGTGCCAGCAGTTTGGACAGGGCCCTAGGGACTAGCACAGATACGCAGTATTTT	TRBJ2-3	TRBV11-1	TRBD1	many
CASGPTVWRGETQYF	TGTGCCAGCGGCCCGACAGTTTGGAGGGGGGAGACCCAGTACTTC	TRBJ2-5	TRBV7-8	-	medium-sized
CATSRAQGVGETQYF	TGTGCCACCAGCAGAGCCCAGGGTGTGGGAGAGACCCAGTACTTC	TRBJ2-5	TRBV15	-	many
CASSPEVGWEQYF	TGCGCCAGCAGCCCAGAGGTCGGCTGGGAGCAGTACTTC	TRBJ2-7	TRBV4-1	-	many
CASSRDRDYEQYF	TGTGCCAGCAGCCGGGACAGGGACTACGAGCAGTACTTC	TRBJ2-7	TRBV6-6	TRBD1	many
CASSRTTGLAGVYNEQFF	TGTGCCAGCAGCAGAACCACGGGGTTAGCGGGAGTCTACAATGAGCAGTTCTTC	TRBJ2-1	TRBV7-9	TRBD2	many
CASSPTGPYEQYF	TGTGCCAGCAGCCCTACAGGCCCCTACGAGCAGTACTTC	TRBJ2-7	TRBV28	-	many
CASSEVGPNEQFF	TGTGCCAGCAGTGAAGTGGGTCCCAATGAGCAGTTCTTC	TRBJ2-1	TRBV25-1	-	many
CASSLLGTSGYEQYF	TGCGCCAGCAGCTTGTTGGGGACTAGCGGCTACGAGCAGTACTTC	TRBJ2-7	TRBV5-1	TRBD2	many
CASSDRASSYNEQFF	TGTGCCAGCAGTGACCGGGCTAGCTCCTACAATGAGCAGTTCTTC	TRBJ2-1	TRBV2	-	many
CASSYSMVRALSNQPQHF	TGTGCCAGCAGTTACTCGATGGTCAGGGCTTTAAGCAATCAGCCCCAGCATTTT	TRBJ1-5	TRBV6-6	-	large
CASSPRLVKSGTYEQYF	TGTGCCAGCAGCCCGAGATTAGTGAAAAGCGGGACATACGAGCAGTACTTC	TRBJ2-7	TRBV7-2	-	-
CASGIRRNQPQHF	TGTGCCAGCGGAATTAGACGCAATCAGCCCCAGCATTTT	TRBJ1-5	TRBV27	-	many
CASSYSNTEAFF	TGTGCCAGCAGTTATAGCAACACTGAAGCTTTCTTT	TRBJ1-1	TRBV6-2/TRBV6-3	-	few
CASSLAAQGDRGYTF	TGTGCCAGCAGCTTAGCGGCCCAGGGGGATCGGGGCTACACCTTC	TRBJ1-2	TRBV7-9	TRBD1	many
CATSDNSHSNQPQHF	TGTGCCACCAGTGATAACAGTCATAGCAATCAGCCCCAGCATTTT	TRBJ1-5	TRBV24-1	-	many
CASSLGGLGEKLFF	TGCGCCAGCAGCTTGGGAGGGCTCGGTGAAAAACTGTTTTTT	TRBJ1-4	TRBV5-1	-	many
CAWSTLGGSGTDTQYF	TGTGCCTGGAGTACCTTAGGGGGCTCCGGCACAGATACGCAGTATTTT	TRBJ2-3	TRBV30	TRBD1	-
CASSDKGLAVAGTQYF	TGCGCCAGCAGTGATAAGGGACTAGCGGTGGCGGGGACCCAGTACTTC	TRBJ2-5	TRBV10-2	TRBD2	many
CASSALYYEQYF	TGTGCCAGCAGCGCACTATACTACGAGCAGTACTTC	TRBJ2-7	TRBV7-9	-	many
CASSYSGQGNQPQHF	TGTGCCAGCAGTTACTCGGGACAGGGCAATCAGCCCCAGCATTTT	TRBJ1-5	TRBV6-5	TRBD1	many
CASSEGRDTQYF	TGTGCCAGCAGCGAGGGTAGGGATACGCAGTATTTT	TRBJ2-3	TRBV3-1	-	medium-sized
CSAAIGRAGNEQFF	TGCAGTGCCGCTATCGGGAGGGCCGGGAATGAGCAGTTCTTC	TRBJ2-1	TRBV20-1	TRBD2	many
CATIPLPKAGVNEQYF	TGTGCCACCATACCCTTGCCCAAAGCGGGAGTAAACGAGCAGTACTTC	TRBJ2-7	TRBV6-2/TRBV6-3	TRBD2	many
CASSFIGGNTGELFF	TGTGCCAGCAGTTTTATCGGGGGGAACACCGGGGAGCTGTTTTTT	TRBJ2-2	TRBV27	-	medium-sized
CASSAGGRGNTEAFF	TGCGCCAGCAGCGCTGGAGGCAGGGGGAACACTGAAGCTTTCTTT	TRBJ1-1	TRBV5-1	-	many
CASSLSHAGGVEQYF	TGTGCCAGCAGCTTAAGCCACGCCGGGGGGGTCGAGCAGTATTTT	TRBJ2-3	TRBV7-2	TRBD2	medium-sized
CASSIAFGLASEGGTGELFF	TGTGCCAGTAGTATAGCGTTCGGACTAGCGTCGGAGGGGGGAACCGGGGAGCTGTTTTTT	TRBJ2-2	TRBV19	TRBD2	many
CASSLVQTGAYEQYF	TGTGCCAGCAGCTTAGTTCAGACGGGAGCCTACGAGCAGTACTTC	TRBJ2-7	TRBV7-9	-	many
CSVGGEVTQPQHF	TGCAGTGTGGGTGGGGAGGTGACTCAGCCCCAGCATTTT	TRBJ1-5	TRBV20-1	-	many
CASRSRAGRATDTQYF	TGTGCCAGCAGATCCAGGGCCGGGAGGGCCACAGATACGCAGTATTTT	TRBJ2-3	TRBV4-2	TRBD2	many
CASKEGGSYNEQFF	TGTGCCAGCAAGGAAGGTGGGAGCTACAATGAGCAGTTCTTC	TRBJ2-1	TRBV6-2/TRBV6-3	-	many
CRGRDRGWGPRDPHSNQPQHF	TGCAGGGGCAGAGATCGGGGCTGGGGACCCCGTGACCCCCATAGCAATCAGCCCCAGCATTTT	TRBJ1-5	TRBV20-1	-	-
CSVERGTNTEAFF	TGCAGCGTTGAAAGGGGAACCAACACTGAAGCTTTCTTT	TRBJ1-1	TRBV29-1	-	many
CASSSGTSGNQETQYF	TGTGCCAGCAGTTCGGGGACTAGCGGGAACCAAGAGACCCAGTACTTC	TRBJ2-5	TRBV12-3/TRBV12-4	TRBD2	-
CASAHSYEQYF	TGTGCCAGCGCGCACTCCTACGAGCAGTACTTC	TRBJ2-7	TRBV6-5	-	many
CASSSQHRANYGYTF	TGTGCCAGCAGCTCCCAGCACAGGGCAAACTATGGCTACACCTTC	TRBJ1-2	TRBV7-9	-	many
CASSETSGRAGDIQYF	TGTGCCAGCAGTGAGACTAGCGGGAGGGCCGGGGACATTCAGTACTTC	TRBJ2-4	TRBV5-4	TRBD2	few
CSQPGGGETQYF	TGCAGTCAACCCGGGGGCGGCGAGACCCAGTACTTC	TRBJ2-5	TRBV20-1	-	many
CATSRGVGYNEQFF	TGTGCCACCTCGCGCGGGGTCGGTTACAATGAGCAGTTCTTC	TRBJ2-1	TRBV24-1	-	many
CASSTRGPSTDTQYF	TGTGCCAGCAGCACTCGGGGTCCTAGCACAGATACGCAGTATTTT	TRBJ2-3	TRBV4-2	-	many